The sequence of this T cell receptor (beta chain) was determined in a study of response to subunit inactivated influenza vaccine. This clonotype appeared a few times. The antigen is undetermined. Whole-study findings and limits: A suggestion made by the authors is that each seasonal influenza vaccination recruits few new T cells.

TCRdb processed the RT-PCR reads anew with MiXCR; each CDR3 protein has one entry. Of about 190,000 distinct CDR3 sequences listed, around an eighth are singletons. This CDR3 is built from 13 residues. Germline lookup yields CDR1 MGHRA and CDR2 YSYEKL. Trimming stripped 0 bases from V and 4 bases from J, with 7 bases between. The sample consisted of CD8+ T cells sorted from PBMCs, taken 5 days after vaccination. This sequence joins TRBV4-1 and TRBJ2-7; no clear D. The receptor was derived from a middle-aged man who received an inactivated influenza vaccine. CDR3 coding DNA: TGCGCCAGCAGCCAAGATACCCCATACGAGCAGTACTTC. The encoded protein is CASSQDTPYEQYF.